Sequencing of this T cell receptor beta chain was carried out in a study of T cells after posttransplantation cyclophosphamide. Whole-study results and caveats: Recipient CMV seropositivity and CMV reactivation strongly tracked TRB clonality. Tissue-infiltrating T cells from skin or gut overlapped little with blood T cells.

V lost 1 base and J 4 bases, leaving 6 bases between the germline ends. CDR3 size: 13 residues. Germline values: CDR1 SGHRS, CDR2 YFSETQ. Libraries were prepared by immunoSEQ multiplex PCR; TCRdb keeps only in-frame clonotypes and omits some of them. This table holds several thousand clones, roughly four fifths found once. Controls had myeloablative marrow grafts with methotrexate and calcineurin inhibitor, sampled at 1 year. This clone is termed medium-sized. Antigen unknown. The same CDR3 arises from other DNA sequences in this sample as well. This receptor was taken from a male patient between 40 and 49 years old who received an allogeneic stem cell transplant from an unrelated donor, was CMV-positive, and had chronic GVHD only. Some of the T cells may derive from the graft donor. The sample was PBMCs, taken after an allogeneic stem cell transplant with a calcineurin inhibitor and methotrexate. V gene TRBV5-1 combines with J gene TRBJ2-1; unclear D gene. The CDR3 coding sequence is TGCGCCAGCAGCTTGAACGGTTACAATGAGCAGTTCTTC. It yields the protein CASSLNGYNEQFF.